The entry that follows covers one TCR beta chain sequence. As yet, its antigen is unknown. These data come from a study of CD8 T cells in Susac syndrome. Study-wide background: Among the Susac syndrome patients who underwent sequencing, more than 5 had clinically active disease, while about eight of them were in remission. At the time their blood was drawn, patients with Susac syndrome were either therapy-naive, on corticosteroids (with some of them also receiving intravenous immunoglobulin), or on intravenous immunoglobulin alone.

The authors reverse transcribed about 0.5 to 1 ug RNA with random hexamers. TCRdb used MiXCR to reprocess the immunoSEQ multiplex PCR reads, holding one entry per CDR3 protein. The table records some 200,000 distinct CDR3 sequences, 90% to 97% of them present only once. In blood CD8+ and CD4+ T cells, TCR beta underwent sequencing. V was clipped by 8 bases and J by 4 bases, with 9 bases between them. The CDR3 contains 12 residues. Germline V gene lookup returns CDR1 KGHSH and CDR2 LQKENI. Study-level results: The CD4+ T cell repertoires that were profiled in Susac syndrome showed no clonal expansion.

The sample was CD4+ T cells from PBMCs. This chain joins TRBV18 and TRBJ1-5; no firm D call. The source is a human donor with Susac syndrome. CDR3 in amino acids: CASTRSNQPQHF. The CDR3 bases are TGTGCCAGCACAAGAAGTAATCAGCCCCAGCATTTT.